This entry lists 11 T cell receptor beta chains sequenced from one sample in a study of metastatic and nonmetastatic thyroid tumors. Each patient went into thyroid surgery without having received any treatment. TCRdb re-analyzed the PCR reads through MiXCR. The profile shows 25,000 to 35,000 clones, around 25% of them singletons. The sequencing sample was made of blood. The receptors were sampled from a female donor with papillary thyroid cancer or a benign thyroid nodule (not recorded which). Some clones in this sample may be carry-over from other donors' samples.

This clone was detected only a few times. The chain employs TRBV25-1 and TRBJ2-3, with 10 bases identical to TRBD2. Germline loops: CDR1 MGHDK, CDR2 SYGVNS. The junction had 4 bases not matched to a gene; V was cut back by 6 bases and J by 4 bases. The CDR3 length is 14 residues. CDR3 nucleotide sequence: TGTGCCAGCAGGGCTAGCGGGAGTCCAGATACGCAGTATTTT. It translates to CASRASGSPDTQYF. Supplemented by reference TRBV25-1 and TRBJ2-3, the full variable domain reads EADIYQTPRYLVIGTGKKITLECSQTMGHDKMYWYQQDPGMELHLIHYSYGVNSTEKGDLSSESTVSRIRTEHFPLTLESARPSHTSQYLCASRASGSPDTQYFGPGTRLTVL.

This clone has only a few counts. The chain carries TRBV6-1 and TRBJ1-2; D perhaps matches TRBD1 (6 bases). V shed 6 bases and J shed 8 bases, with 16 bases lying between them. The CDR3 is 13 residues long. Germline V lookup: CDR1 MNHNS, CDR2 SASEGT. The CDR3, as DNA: TGTGCCAGCAGGGAACAGGGAAGGGAGGGCTACACCTTC. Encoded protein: CASREQGREGYTF.

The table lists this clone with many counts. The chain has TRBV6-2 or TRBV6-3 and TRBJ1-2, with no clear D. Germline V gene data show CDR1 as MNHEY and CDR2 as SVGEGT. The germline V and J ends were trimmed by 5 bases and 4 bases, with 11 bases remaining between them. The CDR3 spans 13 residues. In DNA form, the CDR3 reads TGTGCCAGCAGTCCGGACGCCTTCTATGGCTACACCTTC. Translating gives CASSPDAFYGYTF.

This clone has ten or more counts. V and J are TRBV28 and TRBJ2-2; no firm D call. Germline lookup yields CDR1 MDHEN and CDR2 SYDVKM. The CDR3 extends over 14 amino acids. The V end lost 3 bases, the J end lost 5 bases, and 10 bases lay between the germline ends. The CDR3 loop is CASSFGRHTGELFF. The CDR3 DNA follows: TGTGCCAGCAGTTTCGGACGCCATACCGGGGAGCTGTTTTTT.

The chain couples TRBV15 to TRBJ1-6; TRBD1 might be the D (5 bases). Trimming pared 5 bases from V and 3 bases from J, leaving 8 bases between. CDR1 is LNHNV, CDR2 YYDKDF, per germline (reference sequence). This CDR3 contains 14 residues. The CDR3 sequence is CATSRGGYNSPLHF. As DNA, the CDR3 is TGTGCCACCAGCCGCGGGGGCTATAATTCACCCCTCCACTTT.

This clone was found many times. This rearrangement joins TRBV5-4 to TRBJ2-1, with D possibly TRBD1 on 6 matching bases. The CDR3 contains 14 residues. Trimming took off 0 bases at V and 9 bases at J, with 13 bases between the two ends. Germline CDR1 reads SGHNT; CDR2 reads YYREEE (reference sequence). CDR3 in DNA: TGTGCCAGCAGCTTGGGATTAACAGGGTTTGAGCAGTTCTTC. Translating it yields CASSLGLTGFEQFF. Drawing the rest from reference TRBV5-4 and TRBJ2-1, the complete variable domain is ETGVTQSPTHLIKTRGQQVTLRCSSQSGHNTVSWYQQALGQGPQFIFQYYREEENGRGNFPPRFSGLQFPNYSSELNVNALELDDSALYLCASSLGLTGFEQFFGPGTRLTVL.

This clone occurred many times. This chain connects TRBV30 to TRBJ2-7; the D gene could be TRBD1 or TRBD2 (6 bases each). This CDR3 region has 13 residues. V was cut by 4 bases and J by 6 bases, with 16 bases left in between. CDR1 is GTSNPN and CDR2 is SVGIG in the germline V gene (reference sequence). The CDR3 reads CAWTPGGPSEQYF. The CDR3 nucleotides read TGTGCCTGGACTCCCGGGGGCCCCAGCGAGCAGTACTTC.

Written as DNA, the CDR3 is TGTGCCAGCAGTTTATTGGTGGCGTGGTGCGTCACCGGGGAGCTGTTTTTT. This gives the protein CASSLLVAWCVTGELFF. The V and J genes are TRBV12-3 or TRBV12-4 and TRBJ2-2; D unresolved. V was trimmed by 2 bases and J by 4 bases, leaving 17 bases between them. This CDR3 region has 17 residues.

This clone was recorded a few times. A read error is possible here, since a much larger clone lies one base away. The CDR3 loop is CAWSVGTSWETRYF. In DNA, the CDR3 is TGTGCCTGGAGTGTGGGGACTAGCTGGGAGACCCGGTACTTC. This chain uses TRBV30 with TRBJ2-5; 9 bases are shared with TRBD2. The CDR3 runs to 14 residues. Germline V gives CDR1 GTSNPN, CDR2 SVGIG (reference sequence). The full variable domain, with the rest looked up from reference TRBV30 and TRBJ2-5, is SQTIHQWPATLVQPVGSPLSLECTVEGTSNPNLYWYRQAAGRGLQLLFYSVGIGQISSEVPQNLSASRPQDRQFILSSKKLLLSDSGFYLCAWSVGTSWETRYFGPGTRLLVL.

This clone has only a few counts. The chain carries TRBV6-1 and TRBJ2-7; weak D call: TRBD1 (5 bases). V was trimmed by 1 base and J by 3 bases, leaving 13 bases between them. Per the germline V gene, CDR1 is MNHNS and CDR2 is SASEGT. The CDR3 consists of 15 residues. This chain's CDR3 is CASSEEDGHVYEQYF. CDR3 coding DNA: TGTGCCAGCAGTGAAGAAGATGGACACGTCTACGAGCAGTACTTC.

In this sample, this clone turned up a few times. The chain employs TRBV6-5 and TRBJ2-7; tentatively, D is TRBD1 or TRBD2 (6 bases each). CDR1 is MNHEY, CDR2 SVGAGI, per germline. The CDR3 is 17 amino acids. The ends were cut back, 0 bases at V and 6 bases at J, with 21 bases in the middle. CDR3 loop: CASSYSMGTGTLSEQYF. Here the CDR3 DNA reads TGTGCCAGCAGTTACTCGATGGGTACAGGGACTCTCAGCGAGCAGTACTTC.